This paragraph reports one TCR beta chain. The antigen it binds to is not known. Base qualities are missing; no much larger clone stands one base away. The data were taken from a study of T-cell memory formation after mild COVID-19 (dated by TCRdb to the early 2020s). A note on the overall study: TCR sequence clusters from the two donors were largely donor specific. The cohort comprised two young, previously healthy adult volunteers, one female and one male. T-cell clones expanding and contracting after mild COVID-19 in a couple of donors were tracked by longitudinal TCRalpha and TCRbeta repertoire sequencing.

Ficoll-Paque density gradient centrifugation was the method used to isolate PBMCs. Broad study findings and their caveats: SARS-CoV-2 specificity was not confirmed for the second-wave clones peaking on day 37. The study covered only a couple of mild cases, and larger cohorts including severe cases with pre-infection samples were considered necessary. Contracting CD4+ clones were found mainly in CM and EM memory subsets, while CD8+ clones were enriched in EMRA. Clones that contracted from day 15 to 85 showed balanced CD4/CD8 phenotypes, whereas a second wave of clones that expanded from day 15 to 37 leaned towards CD4+. Some responding clones were found in pre-infection memory, which suggests that pre-existing cross-reactive memory T cells took part in the SARS-CoV-2 response.

The data were produced on an Illumina NovaSeq 6000. TCRalpha and TCRbeta cDNA libraries were constructed by 5'RACE with constant-segment primers, with sample barcodes and unique molecular identifiers being introduced. Trizol reagent was used to extract RNA from every sample. The libraries were amplified in two PCR steps, and the second step added a second sample barcode and Illumina TruSeq adapters. The libraries were sequenced on an Illumina NovaSeq using 2 x 150 bp paired-end reads. On the authors' methods: The reads were demultiplexed and collapsed into UMI-guided consensus sequences using migec v1.2.7. Using mixcr v2.1.11, the UMI consensuses were aligned to TRA and TRB V and J templates and assembled into clonotypes. Expanded or contracted clonotypes were those called significant by both edgeR and NoisET, with noise models trained on biological replicates. For edgeR calls, the cutoffs were a false discovery rate-adjusted p below 0.01 and a log2 fold-change threshold of 1. As an exploratory analysis of dynamics, PCA with hierarchical clustering was applied to max-normalized trajectories of the 1000 most abundant clonotypes. Each responding clone was given a CD4 or CD8 phenotype based on the CD4+ and CD8+ repertoires, which had been sequenced separately. The public reads were run again by TCRdb, first through fastp at Q25 and then through MiXCR, and only productive beta chains were kept. Records with the same CDR3 protein are collapsed into one entry carrying the most frequent genes and DNA. The V and J calls were not made by the authors but by TCRdb's processing. In all, the sample holds 180,000 or so distinct CDR3 sequences, and around a tenth of those were seen once. The top ten hold 3.5% to 4.5% of the sample.

Deletion took 1 base off V and 10 bases off J, with a span of 22 bases between the germline ends. The CDR3 contains 16 residues, cysteine and phenylalanine counted. Left in the record is the CDR3 DNA by itself, 48 bases read in frame from the first base. CDR1 and CDR2, per the germline V gene (reference sequence), are LGHDT and YNNKEL. Sequencing input: PBMCs or a T cell subset sorted from them (not recorded which). This sequence was found in a man in his late teens or twenties who had mild COVID-19 (a few samples of this study predate the infection). The sample titles of this study are shuffled in the database, so cell type and time point are left out; the donor was told from shared clones. This chain is built from TRBV3-1 and TRBJ1-1, with no confident D gene call. The CDR3 loop reads CASSQVQVDLGAGAFF. The sequence in DNA is TGTGCCAGCAGCCAAGTCCAGGTAGATTTGGGCGCTGGAGCTTTCTTT.